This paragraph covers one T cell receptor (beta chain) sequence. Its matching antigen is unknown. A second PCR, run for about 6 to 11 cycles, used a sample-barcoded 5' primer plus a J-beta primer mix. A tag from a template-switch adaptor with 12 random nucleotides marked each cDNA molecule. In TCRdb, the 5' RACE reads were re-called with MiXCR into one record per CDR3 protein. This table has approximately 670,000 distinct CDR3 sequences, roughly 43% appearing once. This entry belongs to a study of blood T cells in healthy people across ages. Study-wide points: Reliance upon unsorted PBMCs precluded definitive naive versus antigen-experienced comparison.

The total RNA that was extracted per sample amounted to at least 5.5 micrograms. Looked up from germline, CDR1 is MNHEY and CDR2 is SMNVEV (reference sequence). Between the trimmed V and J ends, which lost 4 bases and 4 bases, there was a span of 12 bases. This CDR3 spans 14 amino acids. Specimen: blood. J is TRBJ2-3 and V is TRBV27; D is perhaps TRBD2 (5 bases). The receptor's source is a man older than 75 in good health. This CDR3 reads CASSSGLPADTQYF. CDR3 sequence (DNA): TGTGCCAGCAGTTCCGGACTTCCCGCAGATACGCAGTATTTT.